This entry is about one TCR beta chain. Primed by a sample-barcoded 5' primer and a J-beta primer mix, a second PCR proceeded for about 6 to 12 cycles. TCRdb independently ran MiXCR on the 5' RACE reads; one entry per CDR3 protein. The sample records hundreds of thousands of distinct CDR3 sequences, roughly 58% being singletons. The entry originates in a study of blood T cells in healthy people across ages. Trimming at V came to 2 bases and at J to 2 bases, leaving 7 bases not matched to a gene. The CDR3 loop spans 17 amino acids. Germline CDR1 MNHEY, CDR2 SVGEGT. The gene calls are TRBV6-2 or TRBV6-3 and TRBJ1-2, with 11 bases fitting TRBD1. The TCR comes from a man aged 55 to 70 in good health. The source material was blood. The DNA of the CDR3 is TGTGCCAGCAGTTACCTGCGGACAGGGGGCGTCAACTATGGCTACACCTTC. It translates to CASSYLRTGGVNYGYTF.